Presented here are 21 T cell receptor beta chains from one specimen sequenced in a study of T-cell memory formation after mild COVID-19. TCRdb re-derived calls from the 5' RACE reads in MiXCR, one entry per CDR3 protein. The sample carries 200,000 to 250,000 distinct CDR3 sequences, over 15% recorded once. Sequencing was carried out using PBMCs or a T cell subset sorted from them (not recorded which). The receptors stem from a man younger than 35 who had mild COVID-19 (a few samples of this study predate the infection). Cell type and time point are not known.

V usage is TRBV2 and J usage is TRBJ2-7, with D possibly being TRBD1 (6 bases). V lost 5 bases and J lost 5, with 13 bases in between. The CDR3 contains 13 residues. Germline CDR1 reads SNHLY; CDR2 reads FYNNEI. CDR3 sequence reads: CASSRQESHEQYF. The DNA for the CDR3 is TGTGCCAGCAGTCGACAGGAGTCTCACGAGCAGTACTTC. The whole variable domain, filled in from reference TRBV2 and TRBJ2-7, reads EPEVTQTPSHQVTQMGQEVILRCVPISNHLYFYWYRQILGQKVEFLVSFYNNEISEKSEIFDDQFSVERPDGSNFTLKIRSTKLEDSAMYFCASSRQESHEQYFGPGTRLTVT.

This clonotype was detected only a few times. CDR3 loop: CASRQGTVAYEQYF. CDR3 nucleotides: TGTGCCAGCAGGCAAGGGACGGTGGCCTACGAGCAGTACTTC. The chain employs TRBV12-3 or TRBV12-4 and TRBJ2-7; TRBD1 or TRBD2 may be the D gene (5 bases each). The CDR3 runs to 14 residues. Trimming left V 6 bases short and J 2 bases short, with 14 bases between.

In this sample, this clonotype turned up many times. The chain combines TRBV7-9 with TRBJ1-4; D uncertain. Trimming took 0 bases from V and 0 from J, leaving 2 bases between them. The CDR3 loop spans 14 amino acids. Per germline, CDR1 SEHNR and CDR2 FQNEAQ (reference sequence). In DNA, the CDR3 is TGTGCCAGCAGCTTAGCAGCAACTAATGAAAAACTGTTTTTT. It encodes CASSLAATNEKLFF.

The chain couples TRBV7-2 to TRBJ1-5, with no clear D. Germline V gene data show CDR1 as SGHTA and CDR2 as FQGNSA. The CDR3 length is 17 residues. The V end was cut by 5 bases, the J end by 1 base, with 18 bases between. CDR3 sequence: CASSPSVLRPSNQPQHF. In DNA, the CDR3 is TGTGCCAGCAGCCCTTCCGTGTTGCGACCGAGCAATCAGCCCCAGCATTTT.

Concerning this clonotype itself: Since no conserved phenylalanine or tryptophan closes the CDR3, a read error is the likely cause. The chain is built from TRBV27 and TRBJ2-3, with TRBD1 matching over 10 bases. In germline, CDR1 is MNHEY, CDR2 SMNVEV (reference sequence). V lost 4 bases, J lost 3 bases, and 4 bases stayed unmatched. There are 15 residues in the CDR3. CDR3 DNA sequence: TGTGCCAGCAGTTGGACAGGGGGACGGACAGATACGCAGTATCTT. Translated, it gives CASSWTGGRTDTQYL.

V is TRBV4-3 and J is TRBJ2-3; possible D gene TRBD2, 5 bases. The ends were cut back, 3 bases at V and 4 bases at J, with 14 bases in the middle. CDR1 is LGHNA and CDR2 is YSLEER in the germline V gene. The CDR3 loop spans 15 amino acids. The DNA of the CDR3 is TGCGCCAGCAGCCAGGGAGTACCAGAAGCAGATACGCAGTATTTT. Translation: CASSQGVPEADTQYF.

This clonotype was counted many times. This chain connects TRBV5-1 to TRBJ2-7; TRBD2 matches 15 bases. There are 17 residues in the CDR3. With V trimmed by 2 bases and J by 0 bases, 3 bases remained unmatched. The germline gives CDR1 SGHRS, CDR2 YFSETQ. The CDR3 here is CASSFGTSGGYSYEQYF. CDR3 nucleotides: TGCGCCAGCAGCTTTGGGACTAGCGGGGGGTACTCCTACGAGCAGTACTTC.

This clonotype came up many times. The rearrangement links TRBV5-6 to TRBJ2-3; D gene uncertain. CDR1 is SGHDT and CDR2 is YYEEEE in the germline V gene. This CDR3 region has 17 residues. Trimming stripped 0 bases from V and 2 bases from J, with 16 bases between. The CDR3 protein is CASSLGMSTVFTDTQYF. CDR3 bases: TGTGCCAGCAGCTTGGGGATGAGTACCGTTTTCACAGATACGCAGTATTTT.

This chain joins TRBV5-1 and TRBJ2-5, with D maybe TRBD2 (5 bases). V gave up 0 bases and J gave up 4 bases, with 10 bases separating them. Germline V gene sequence: CDR1 SGHRS, CDR2 YFSETQ. The length of the CDR3 is 14 residues. CDR3 DNA sequence: TGCGCCAGCAGCTTGGAGGCCGGAGGAGAGACCCAGTACTTC. Translating gives CASSLEAGGETQYF.

The table lists this clonotype with many counts. Here the CDR3 reads CSAQQGAGGNTIYF. The CDR3 DNA follows: TGCAGTGCTCAACAGGGGGCAGGAGGAAACACCATATATTTT. The V call is TRBV20-1, the J call TRBJ1-3; 9 bases line up with TRBD1. Losses at the gene ends were 5 bases for V and 4 bases for J; bases not matched to a gene: 6. Germline-derived CDR1 and CDR2 are DFQATT and SNEGSKA (reference sequence). The length of the CDR3 is 14 residues.

This chain joins TRBV20-1 and TRBJ1-5, with D possibly TRBD1 on 5 matching bases. Trimming removed 0 bases from V and 2 bases from J, with 11 bases in between. This CDR3 region has 15 residues. CDR1 is DFQATT and CDR2 is SNEGSKA in the germline V gene (reference sequence). The CDR3 here is CSAREGETGNQPQHF. The CDR3 region has the DNA TGCAGTGCTAGAGAAGGGGAAACCGGCAATCAGCCCCAGCATTTT.

The CDR3 sequence: CASSWGGVTNEKLFF. CDR3 coding DNA: TGTGCCAGCAGCTGGGGGGGAGTAACTAATGAAAAACTGTTTTTT. The chain carries TRBV6-6 and TRBJ1-4; D is possibly TRBD1 (5 bases). Trimming removed 6 bases at V and 1 base at J, with 12 bases between. CDR3 length equals 15 residues. Germline V gives CDR1 MNHNY, CDR2 SVGAGI (reference sequence).

The V call is TRBV6-2 or TRBV6-3, the J call TRBJ1-1, with a tentative D call TRBD1 (5 bases). CDR1 and CDR2 from the germline V gene are MNHEY and SVGEGT. V dropped 7 bases and J dropped 4 bases, with 16 bases sitting between them. The CDR3 spans 14 residues. The CDR3 loop is CASNLEGVVTEAFF. The CDR3, as DNA: TGTGCCAGCAACCTGGAAGGGGTAGTCACTGAAGCTTTCTTT.

This clonotype has a count of ten or more. The chain employs TRBV7-2 and TRBJ2-3; D uncertain. The ends were cut back, 3 bases at V and 0 bases at J, with 10 bases in the middle. Germline V gives CDR1 SGHTA, CDR2 FQGNSA. This CDR3 is 15 amino acids long. DNA of the CDR3: TGTGCCAGCAGCTTTCAGACCCGTAGCACAGATACGCAGTATTTT. Protein product: CASSFQTRSTDTQYF.

This clonotype has a count of ten or more. The rearrangement links TRBV30 to TRBJ1-5; D is undetermined. Germline V lookup: CDR1 GTSNPN, CDR2 SVGIG (reference sequence). V dropped 0 bases and J dropped 1 base, with 4 bases sitting between them. This CDR3 contains 13 residues. In DNA, the CDR3 is TGTGCCTGGAGTGTATTCAGCAATCAGCCCCAGCATTTT. Translated, it gives CAWSVFSNQPQHF.

The chain has TRBV7-3 and TRBJ2-1; TRBD1 agrees at 11 bases. The J segment lost 8 bases and the V segment lost 2 bases, leaving 11 bases of the junction unmatched. The CDR3 length is 17 residues. Germline loops: CDR1 SGHTA, CDR2 FQGTGA. CDR3 region: CASSLGPGQGAIDEQFF. For the CDR3, the DNA is TGTGCCAGCAGCTTAGGCCCAGGACAGGGGGCCATCGATGAGCAGTTCTTC.

The J gene is TRBJ1-5, the V gene TRBV10-3, with unresolved D. The V gene lost 4 bases and the J gene lost 6 bases, with 10 bases spanning the gap. Germline CDR1 is ENHRY and CDR2 is SYGVKD. The CDR3 loop spans 13 amino acids. CDR3 coding DNA: TGTGCCATCAGTGGCCAGGCTACTCAGCCCCAGCATTTT. This gives the protein CAISGQATQPQHF.

The J gene is TRBJ2-6, the V gene TRBV20-1; no firm D call. The CDR3 runs 14 residues. Trimming took off 2 bases at V and 0 bases at J, with 5 bases between the two ends. Germline-derived CDR1 and CDR2 are DFQATT and SNEGSKA (reference sequence). The CDR3 protein is CSARLSSGANVLTF. CDR3 sequence (DNA): TGCAGTGCTAGACTCAGCTCTGGGGCCAACGTCCTGACTTTC.

The chain is built from TRBV5-1 and TRBJ2-5; 10 positions match TRBD2. Germline trimming cut 0 bases from V and 2 bases from J; bases unmatched to any gene: 4. This CDR3 is built from 16 residues. Germline V gene data show CDR1 as SGHRS and CDR2 as YFSETQ. This CDR3 is CASSLAGTSVQETQYF. The CDR3 region has the DNA TGCGCCAGCAGCTTGGCGGGGACTAGCGTACAAGAGACCCAGTACTTC.

V and J are TRBV6-2 or TRBV6-3 and TRBJ2-5; TRBD1 might be the D (6 bases). Trimming pared 4 bases from V and 2 bases from J, leaving 14 bases between. Germline lookup yields CDR1 MNHEY and CDR2 SVGEGT. CDR3 length: 15 residues. The CDR3 region is CASSWRGQLQETQYF. As DNA, the CDR3 is TGTGCCAGCAGTTGGCGAGGACAGCTACAAGAGACCCAGTACTTC.

The rearrangement joins TRBV7-9 to TRBJ2-3; no reliable D call. CDR1 and CDR2 (germline): SEHNR, FQNEAQ (reference sequence). This CDR3 spans 17 amino acids. Trimming removed 0 bases from V and 2 bases from J, with 15 bases in between. The CDR3 protein is CASSLALRVGSTDTQYF. Here the CDR3 DNA reads TGTGCCAGCAGCTTAGCGCTCCGGGTAGGGTCCACAGATACGCAGTATTTT.